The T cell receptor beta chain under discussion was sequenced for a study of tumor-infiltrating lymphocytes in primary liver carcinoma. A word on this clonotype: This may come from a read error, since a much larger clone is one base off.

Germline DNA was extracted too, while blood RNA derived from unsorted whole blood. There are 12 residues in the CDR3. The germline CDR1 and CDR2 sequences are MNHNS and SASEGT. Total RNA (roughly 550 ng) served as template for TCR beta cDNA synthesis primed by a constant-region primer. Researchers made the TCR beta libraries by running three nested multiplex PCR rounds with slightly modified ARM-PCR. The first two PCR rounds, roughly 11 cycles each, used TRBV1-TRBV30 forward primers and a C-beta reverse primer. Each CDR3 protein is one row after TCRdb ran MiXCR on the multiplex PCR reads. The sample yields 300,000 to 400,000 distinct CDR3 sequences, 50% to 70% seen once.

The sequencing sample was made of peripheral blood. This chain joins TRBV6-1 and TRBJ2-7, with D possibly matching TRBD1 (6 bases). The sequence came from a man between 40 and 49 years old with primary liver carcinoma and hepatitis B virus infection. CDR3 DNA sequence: TGTGCCAGCAAGGGACACTTCTACAAGCAGTACTTC. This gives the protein CASKGHFYKQYF.